Following are 25 T cell receptor beta chains from one sample sequenced in a study of T cell repertoires in cytomegalovirus infection. These TCRs' antigens remain unknown. TCRdb re-called the reads with MiXCR, one entry per CDR3 protein. The table has approximately 1,000,000 distinct CDR3 sequences, around 30% seen once; the top ten hold 11% to 15%. The sample consisted of cultured CD8+ T cells from PBMCs, taken from culture after CMV antigen stimulation. The receptors here all came from a human donor in good health (CMV status not recorded). Some clones in this sample may be carry-over from other donors' samples.

This clonotype showed up just a few times. CDR3 protein: CASSQGSGLLQETQYF. In nucleotides, the CDR3 is TGCGCCAGCAGCCAAGGATCAGGGCTTCTCCAAGAGACCCAGTACTTC. The chain couples TRBV4-3 to TRBJ2-5; D may be TRBD1 (5 bases). Trimming stripped 1 base from V and 1 base from J, with 13 bases between. The CDR3 consists of 16 residues. The germline V gene encodes CDR1 LGHNA and CDR2 YSLEER.

The chain recombines TRBV13 with TRBJ1-1, with D possibly matching TRBD1 (6 bases). Germline-derived CDR1 and CDR2 are PRHDT and FYEKMQ (reference sequence). The CDR3 is made up of 15 amino acids. V shed 0 bases and J shed 3 bases, with 11 bases lying between them. The CDR3 spells CASSLGPSGDTEAFF. DNA for the CDR3: TGTGCCAGCAGCTTAGGCCCTTCAGGGGACACTGAAGCTTTCTTT.

This chain links TRBV29-1 with TRBJ1-2; TRBD1 matches 8 bases. V was pared by 1 base and J by 1 base, with 2 bases of the junction left unmatched. CDR3 size: 14 residues. Germline V gene data show CDR1 as SQVTM and CDR2 as ANQGSEA. CDR3 in DNA: TGCAGCGTTGAAGGACAGGGGAGTAACTATGGCTACACCTTC. Translating it yields CSVEGQGSNYGYTF.

Only one count was recorded for this clonotype. The gene calls are TRBV20-1 and TRBJ2-7; the D call may be TRBD1 or TRBD2 (5 bases each). The V end lost 0 bases, the J end lost 3 bases, and 12 bases lay between the germline ends. CDR3 length: 14 amino acids. Per the germline V gene, CDR1 is DFQATT and CDR2 is SNEGSKA (reference sequence). CDR3 DNA: TGCAGTGCTAGAGATGAGGGACCGAACTACGAGCAGTACGTC. It is translated as CSARDEGPNYEQYV.

This clonotype was seen more than once but under ten times. The rearrangement uses TRBV19 and TRBJ2-7; D is perhaps TRBD2 (6 bases). Germline CDR1 and CDR2: LNHDA and SQIVND (reference sequence). This CDR3 is built from 13 residues. V was trimmed by 2 bases and J by 6 bases, leaving 11 bases between them. CDR3 protein: CASSIMSGGEQYV. CDR3 DNA sequence: TGTGCCAGTAGTATAATGTCCGGGGGCGAGCAGTACGTC.

Only a few counts were recorded for this clonotype. This chain connects TRBV7-6 to TRBJ2-2; TRBD2 matches 13 bases. Trimming took 8 bases from V and 6 from J; bases not matched to a gene: 6. This CDR3 comprises 15 residues. Germline V CDR1 and CDR2: SGHVS, FNYEAQ. This chain's CDR3 is CASGGLAGVPGELFF. The CDR3, as DNA: TGTGCCAGCGGTGGACTAGCGGGGGTTCCCGGGGAGCTGTTTTTT.

This chain joins TRBV7-9 and TRBJ1-1; the match to TRBD1 covers 8 bases. Trimming took 5 bases from V and 6 from J; bases not matched to a gene: 8. The germline V gene has CDR1 SEHNR and CDR2 FQNEAQ (reference sequence). The CDR3 runs to 14 residues. The CDR3 region has the DNA TGTGCCAGCAGCCAGGGGGCCCGCGGCCCTGAAGCTTTCTTT. Translation gives CASSQGARGPEAFF.

This clonotype has a count of ten or more. The V and J genes are TRBV27 and TRBJ1-6; TRBD1 agrees at 7 bases. The junction had 6 bases not matched to a gene; V was cut back by 5 bases and J by 8 bases. Germline-derived CDR1 and CDR2 are MNHEY and SMNVEV (reference sequence). This CDR3 region has 14 residues. CDR3 amino acids: CASSLGTADSPLHF. The CDR3 bases are TGTGCCAGCAGTCTCGGGACAGCGGATTCACCCCTCCACTTT.

In its sample, this clonotype was seen a few times. The chain carries TRBV13 and TRBJ1-1; D remains unclear. The CDR3 consists of 14 residues. In germline, CDR1 is PRHDT, CDR2 FYEKMQ (reference sequence). V lost 1 base to trimming and J lost 1 base, with 7 bases between them. Here the CDR3 DNA reads TGTGCCAGCAGCTTAGTACCAGCGAACACTGAAGCTTTCTTT. As protein: CASSLVPANTEAFF.

The chain employs TRBV5-1 and TRBJ2-1; 11 positions match TRBD2. V lost 4 bases and J lost 9; bases outside the gene matches: 6. Germline V gene lookup returns CDR1 SGHRS and CDR2 YFSETQ. The CDR3 spans 14 residues. The chain's CDR3 is CASSKTSGVGEQFF. CDR3 DNA: TGCGCCAGCAGCAAGACTAGCGGGGTTGGTGAGCAGTTCTTC.

The genes are TRBV6-5 and TRBJ1-2; no clear D. Germline values: CDR1 MNHEY, CDR2 SVGAGI. Trimming took 2 bases from V and 3 from J, leaving 13 bases between them. This CDR3 spans 15 amino acids. The CDR3 DNA is TGTGCCAGCAGTTACGATGATACTCTTCACTATGGCTACACCTTC. Translated, it gives CASSYDDTLHYGYTF.

In the case of this clonotype: Germline is not matched at one junction end, which may reflect a read error. The chain employs TRBV7-6 and TRBJ2-7, with 8 positions matching TRBD2. The germline gives CDR1 SGHVS, CDR2 FNYEAQ. CDR3 size: 13 residues. CDR3 nucleotides: TGTGCTAGCAGCTTAACGGGGGGGGGAGAGCAGTACTTC. Amino acids: CASSLTGGGEQYF.

In this sample, this clonotype turned up a few times. The rearrangement uses TRBV20-1 and TRBJ2-7, with D unresolved. Germline V lookup: CDR1 DFQATT, CDR2 SNEGSKA (reference sequence). CDR3 length equals 12 residues. The CDR3 DNA reads TGCAGCGCCCGATGGGACTCCTACGAGCAGTACGTC. Residues: CSARWDSYEQYV.

The V call is TRBV5-1, the J call TRBJ2-2; D is uncertain. V lost 4 bases, J lost 4 bases, and 14 bases lay in between. The CDR3 loop spans 15 amino acids. Germline CDR1 SGHRS, CDR2 YFSETQ. CDR3 amino acids: CASSPDDFVTGELFF. CDR3 sequence (DNA): TGCGCCAGCAGCCCGGATGACTTTGTCACCGGGGAGCTGTTTTTT.

This clonotype was found many times. This chain uses TRBV5-5 with TRBJ2-1, with 7 bases identical to TRBD1. J gave up 7 bases and V 1 base, and 8 bases lay outside the gene matches. Germline CDR1 is SGHKS and CDR2 is YYEKEE (reference sequence). The CDR3 contains 15 residues. CDR3 sequence (DNA): TGTGCCAGCAGCTTGTACTCAGGGGGTAGGAATGAGCAGTTCTTC. Amino acid sequence: CASSLYSGGRNEQFF.

The chain recombines TRBV6-6 with TRBJ2-7; 10 positions agree with TRBD2. V dropped 0 bases and J dropped 0; count of bases not matched to a gene: 5. The CDR3 is 17 residues long. Per the germline V gene, CDR1 is MNHNY and CDR2 is SVGAGI (reference sequence). CDR3 region: CASSYSASGGFSYEQYV. The DNA for the CDR3 is TGTGCCAGCAGTTACTCGGCTAGCGGGGGCTTCTCCTACGAGCAGTACGTC.

This clonotype was seen many times. The chain has TRBV7-8 and TRBJ1-5; weak D call: TRBD1 (5 bases). V was shortened by 6 bases and J by 1 base, with 19 bases between the two germline ends. CDR3 size: 17 residues. Germline V gene data show CDR1 as SGHVS and CDR2 as FQNEAQ. The CDR3 coding sequence is TGTGCCAGCAGTGCCTTGGAGGGACCGGGGAGCAATCAGCCCCAGCATTTT. Protein product: CASSALEGPGSNQPQHF. Full variable domain (outside the CDR3, taken from reference TRBV7-8 and TRBJ1-5): GAGVSQSPRYKVAKRGQDVALRCDPISGHVSLFWYQQALGQGPEFLTYFQNEAQLDKSGLPSDRFFAERPEGSVSTLKIQRTQQEDSAVYLCASSALEGPGSNQPQHFGDGTRLSIL.

This clonotype has at least ten counts. V is TRBV7-6 and J is TRBJ1-1; D is ambiguous. The germline CDR1 and CDR2 sequences are SGHVS and FNYEAQ. V was trimmed by 1 base and J by 10 bases, leaving 19 bases between them. The CDR3 extends over 15 amino acids. CDR3 sequence reads: CASSLEVGNRLGAFF. The CDR3, as DNA: TGTGCCAGCAGCTTAGAGGTCGGAAACCGTTTAGGAGCTTTCTTT.

This clonotype has a handful of counts. This chain joins TRBV9 and TRBJ1-5, with a possible D match to TRBD1 (5 bases). V was trimmed by 4 bases and J by 3 bases, leaving 14 bases between them. CDR1 and CDR2 (germline): SGDLS, YYNGEE. The CDR3 spans 15 residues. Here the CDR3 DNA reads TGTGCCAGCAGCAAAACACAGGACCCCAATCAGCCCCAGCATTTT. Protein sequence: CASSKTQDPNQPQHF.

The chain is built from TRBV2 and TRBJ1-1; TRBD1 agrees at 11 bases. In germline, CDR1 is SNHLY, CDR2 FYNNEI. The junction had 7 bases not matched to a gene; V was cut back by 7 bases and J by 0 bases. The CDR3 sequence is 16 residues long. In nucleotides, the CDR3 is TGTGCCAGCAAGACCGGGACAGGGGGAATGAACACTGAAGCTTTCTTT. Protein: CASKTGTGGMNTEAFF.

This chain links TRBV20-1 with TRBJ2-2, with D perhaps TRBD1 (5 bases). Germline CDR1 reads DFQATT; CDR2 reads SNEGSKA (reference sequence). The length of the CDR3 is 12 residues. The ends were cut back, 1 base at V and 7 bases at J, with 7 bases in the middle. In DNA, the CDR3 is TGCAGTGCTAGAGGACAGCTCGGGGAGCTGTTTTTT. Translating it yields CSARGQLGELFF.

This clonotype was detected a few times. The rearrangement joins TRBV6-1 to TRBJ1-1; tentative D call: TRBD1 (6 bases). CDR3 length equals 13 residues. Germline V gene sequence: CDR1 MNHNS, CDR2 SASEGT. Trimming removed 1 base from V and 10 bases from J, with 13 bases in between. The CDR3 spells CASSEVGGWGAFF. DNA for the CDR3: TGTGCCAGCAGTGAAGTGGGGGGCTGGGGAGCTTTCTTT.

This rearrangement joins TRBV4-2 to TRBJ2-1; TRBD2 matches 9 bases. V was clipped by 3 bases and J by 2 bases; unmatched bases: 14. CDR1 LGHNA and CDR2 YNFKEQ come from the germline V gene. The CDR3 totals 19 residues. For the CDR3, the DNA is TGTGCCAGCAGCCAGTCTCCGTCCGGGACTAGCCTCCCCTACAATGAGCAGTTCTTC. Encoded protein: CASSQSPSGTSLPYNEQFF.

V and J are TRBV27 and TRBJ1-2, with TRBD1 matching over 10 bases. Germline loops: CDR1 MNHEY, CDR2 SMNVEV (reference sequence). This CDR3 has 15 residues. Trimming cost V 0 bases and J 8 bases; bases outside gene matches: 6. As DNA, the CDR3 is TGTGCCAGCAGTTTATCTAGGACAGGGGGACGGGGCTACACCTTC. It codes for CASSLSRTGGRGYTF.

In its sample, this clonotype was seen many times. V usage is TRBV7-8 and J usage is TRBJ2-7; TRBD2 is a possible D gene (6 bases). Trimming took off 5 bases at V and 7 bases at J, with 15 bases between the two ends. The CDR3 is made up of 13 amino acids. Per the germline V gene, CDR1 is SGHVS and CDR2 is FQNEAQ. The DNA of the CDR3 is TGTGCCAGCAGCCCAGGGAGGAGGTGGGAGCAGTACGTC. Its protein product is CASSPGRRWEQYV.